This is a list of T cell receptor beta chains from one sample in a study of intratumoral heterogeneity in liver cancer. Repertoires were generated with immunoSEQ multiplex PCR, while TCRdb's copy carries only in-frame clones and drops some. This sample has thousands of clones, with about three fifths found just once. Sequencing was performed on tumor tissue, taken before any cancer treatment. The receptor source for this set is a man between 65 and 85 years old with hepatocellular carcinoma. Each CDR3 is given with its conserved first and last residue. D genes are given only for firm matches. The listing skips clone size in some rows; elsewhere it reads once, few, many or a size class.

v_call,d_call,j_call,clone_size,cdr3_aa,cdr3_nt
TRBV6-5,TRBD1,TRBJ1-3,-,CASSRGTGPGNTIYF,TGTGCCAGCAGTCGAGGGACAGGGCCTGGAAACACCATATATTTT
TRBV3-1/TRBV3-2,TRBD1,TRBJ1-2,-,CASSQLLNRTGILRNYGYTF,TGTGCCAGCAGCCAACTCCTGAATCGGACAGGGATTCTCCGCAACTATGGCTACACCTTC
TRBV21-1,-,TRBJ2-5,-,CASRILASGFQETQYF,TGTGCCAGCAGGATTCTGGCTAGCGGGTTTCAAGAGACCCAGTACTTC
TRBV6-5,-,TRBJ2-2,-,CASSYSRGGTGELFF,TGTGCCAGCAGTTACTCGAGGGGGGGCACCGGGGAGCTGTTTTTT
TRBV4-1,-,TRBJ2-2,few,CASSQEAQANTGELFF,TGCGCCAGCAGCCAAGAGGCGCAAGCGAACACCGGGGAGCTGTTTTTT
TRBV6-9,TRBD1,TRBJ2-5,-,CASSYSAGQGEETQYF,TGTGCCAGCAGTTATTCGGCGGGACAGGGAGAAGAGACCCAGTACTTC
TRBV5-6,-,TRBJ2-2,few,CASSYQKNTGELFF,TGTGCCAGCAGCTACCAGAAGAACACCGGGGAGCTGTTTTTT
TRBV4-3,-,TRBJ1-2,once,CASSQEIGRDRGYTF,TGCGCCAGCAGCCAAGAAATAGGCAGGGACCGCGGCTACACCTTC
TRBV21-1,-,TRBJ2-3,-,CASSKSERGDLTDTQYF,TGTGCCAGCAGCAAATCCGAGCGGGGGGACCTCACAGATACGCAGTATTTT
TRBV10-3,-,TRBJ1-3,medium-sized,CAISSTLIGQGSGNTIYF,TGTGCCATCAGTTCAACGTTAATTGGCCAAGGATCTGGAAACACCATATATTTT
TRBV27,TRBD1,TRBJ1-1,-,CASSDRASEAFF,TGTGCCAGCAGTGACAGGGCTTCCGAAGCTTTCTTT
TRBV6-5,-,TRBJ2-3,-,CASIGGNFGTDTQYF,TGTGCCAGCATCGGGGGCAATTTCGGCACAGATACGCAGTATTTT
TRBV6-2/TRBV6-3,-,TRBJ1-1,-,CASSLWTEAFF,TGTGCCAGCAGTCTCTGGACTGAAGCTTTCTTT
TRBV25-1,-,TRBJ1-5,few,CASSESGWQPQHF,TGTGCCAGCAGTGAATCCGGGTGGCAGCCCCAGCATTTT
TRBV7-2,-,TRBJ2-2,medium-sized,CASSLVGGGNTGELFF,TGTGCCAGCAGCTTAGTGGGGGGAGGGAACACCGGGGAGCTGTTTTTT
TRBV20-1,TRBD2,TRBJ2-7,-,CSASGGGGYYEQYF,TGCAGTGCTAGTGGCGGGGGTGGTTACTACGAGCAGTACTTC
TRBV28,TRBD1,TRBJ1-3,once,CASRLQGVRGNTIYF,TGTGCCAGCAGGTTACAGGGGGTTAGGGGAAACACCATATATTTT
TRBV28,-,TRBJ1-2,-,CASSLSPSYGYTF,TGTGCCAGCAGTTTATCCCCTAGCTATGGCTACACCTTC
TRBV6-2/TRBV6-3,-,TRBJ2-1,large,CASSWGGPGNEQFF,TGTGCCAGCAGCTGGGGGGGCCCCGGGAATGAGCAGTTCTTC
TRBV9,TRBD1,TRBJ2-7,few,CASSVTGGLREQYF,TGTGCCAGCAGCGTCACAGGGGGTCTCCGTGAGCAGTACTTC
TRBV19,-,TRBJ1-5,few,CASSIVGVWQPQHF,TGTGCCAGTAGTATAGTGGGGGTTTGGCAGCCCCAGCATTTT
TRBV12-3/TRBV12-4,-,TRBJ1-2,medium-sized,CASSSLGSYGYTF,TGTGCCAGCAGTTCCCTCGGCAGCTATGGCTACACCTTC
TRBV27,-,TRBJ2-4,few,CASSPSGSRNIQYF,TGTGCCAGCAGCCCCTCAGGGAGTCGAAACATTCAGTACTTC
TRBV7-9,-,TRBJ1-2,-,CASRQGAGDGYTF,TGTGCCAGCAGACAGGGCGCTGGTGATGGCTACACCTTC
TRBV4-2,-,TRBJ1-1,-,CASSQGVDTEAFF,TGTGCCAGCAGCCAAGGGGTGGACACTGAAGCTTTCTTT
TRBV7-3,-,TRBJ1-4,few,CASSLMNNGEWREKLFF,TGTGCCAGCAGCTTAATGAACAATGGGGAATGGCGTGAAAAACTGTTTTTT
TRBV7-8,-,TRBJ2-5,few,CASSLKGGLQETQYF,TGTGCCAGCAGCTTAAAGGGGGGTTTACAAGAGACCCAGTACTTC
TRBV5-1,-,TRBJ1-5,-,CASSLPGVNQPQHF,TGCGCCAGCAGCTTGCCTGGGGTAAATCAGCCCCAGCATTTT
TRBV29-1,-,TRBJ2-1,-,CSVRDKSSYNEQFF,TGCAGCGTTCGGGACAAGAGCTCCTACAATGAGCAGTTCTTC
TRBV7-9,TRBD1,TRBJ2-1,-,CASSLGVGQGFF,TGTGCCAGCAGCTTAGGGGTGGGACAGGGTTTCTTC
TRBV4-3,TRBD2,TRBJ2-1,few,CASSQDGLAGGADEQFF,TGCGCCAGCAGCCAAGATGGGCTAGCGGGGGGGGCTGATGAGCAGTTCTTC
TRBV5-4,-,TRBJ1-1,-,CASSLAAGVNTEAFF,TGTGCCAGCAGCTTGGCGGCAGGGGTCAACACTGAAGCTTTCTTT
TRBV12-3/TRBV12-4,-,TRBJ1-1,few,CASSLRAETEAFF,TGTGCCAGCAGTTTGCGGGCGGAGACTGAAGCTTTCTTT
TRBV7-6,-,TRBJ2-2,-,CASSLGGPNTGELFF,TGTGCCAGCAGCTTAGGAGGCCCGAACACCGGGGAGCTGTTTTTT
TRBV18,-,TRBJ1-2,-,CASSSGEVRGYTF,TGTGCCAGCTCGTCAGGGGAGGTACGGGGCTACACCTTC
TRBV11-3,TRBD1,TRBJ2-7,-,CASSPGQGSYEQYF,TGTGCCAGCAGCCCGGGACAGGGTTCCTACGAGCAGTACTTC